The entry below describes one T cell receptor (delta chain). A much larger clone sits a single nucleotide away, making a read error possible. The same CDR3 is also encoded by other DNA sequences in this sample. The record originates from a study of gamma-delta chains in newborns, infants, children. Overall study context: Polyclonal expansion of innate γδ T cells after birth follows microbial exposure.

The CDR3 is 20 residues long. Germline CDR1 is GEAIGNYY and CDR2 is EKD. TCRdb processed the reads again with the CATT caller. The repertoire has about 5,000 delta-chain clones, under 0.5% of them found once; the top ten carry around 13%. The chain has TRDV2 and TRDJ3, with D maybe TRDD3 (6 bases). The sequenced sample was blood. This TCR derives from a child who was a newborn, infant or young child, either healthy, febrile or measles-vaccinated (not recorded which). The CDR3 DNA is TGTGCCTGTGACGCGGTGGGGGCCTCTGAGAGCTCCTGGGACACCCGCCAGATGTTTTTC. Translation: CACDAVGASESSWDTRQMFF.